Following are 32 T cell receptor beta chains from one sample sequenced in a study of blood T cell repertoires in COVID-19. Only in-frame clones appear in the TCRdb table, and some are missing; sequencing was by immunoSEQ multiplex PCR. The sample contains more than 85,000 clones, around 87% of which appear only once. The sequencing sample was made of peripheral blood. These receptors came from a man in his fifties with active or convalescent COVID-19.

The chain carries TRBV2 and TRBJ1-5; D gene uncertain. Germline lookup yields CDR1 SNHLY and CDR2 FYNNEI. With 3 bases removed from V and 6 bases from J, the gap between germline ends came to 3 bases. The CDR3 is made up of 11 amino acids. The CDR3: CASSDGQPQHF. CDR3 sequence (DNA): TGTGCCAGCAGTGACGGTCAGCCCCAGCATTTT.

The chain carries TRBV29-1 and TRBJ1-1; D is uncertain. Germline loops: CDR1 SQVTM, CDR2 ANQGSEA. The CDR3 has 14 amino acids. The V gene lost 6 bases and the J gene lost 4 bases, with 18 bases spanning the gap. The CDR3 coding sequence is TGCAGCGTGACTCAAGGAGGGCAAGGCACTGAAGCTTTCTTT. It is translated as CSVTQGGQGTEAFF.

The V gene is TRBV6-5, the J gene TRBJ2-5; D possibly corresponds to TRBD2 (7 bases). The CDR3 length is 16 residues. Germline V gene sequence: CDR1 MNHEY, CDR2 SVGAGI. V was trimmed by 0 bases and J by 5 bases, leaving 16 bases between them. The CDR3: CASSYSARGGGETQYF. The CDR3 DNA reads as TGTGCCAGCAGTTACTCCGCAAGGGGGGGCGGGGAGACCCAGTACTTC.

This chain connects TRBV19 to TRBJ2-3; D unclear. Germline CDR1 reads LNHDA; CDR2 reads SQIVND (reference sequence). The CDR3 has 14 amino acids. V was shortened by 3 bases and J by 1 base, with 8 bases between the two germline ends. CDR3 sequence: CASSIGGGTDTQYF. CDR3 bases: TGTGCCAGTAGTATCGGTGGTGGCACAGATACGCAGTATTTT. Drawing the rest from reference TRBV19 and TRBJ2-3, the complete variable domain is DGGITQSPKYLFRKEGQNVTLSCEQNLNHDAMYWYRQDPGQGLRLIYYSQIVNDFQKGDIAEGYSVSREKKESFPLTVTSAQKNPTAFYLCASSIGGGTDTQYFGPGTRLTVL.

This clone has only a few counts. This sequence joins TRBV14 and TRBJ2-1, with TRBD2 identical over 8 bases. Germline V gives CDR1 SGHDN, CDR2 FVKESK. This CDR3 is built from 15 residues. With V trimmed by 1 base and J by 6 bases, 5 bases remained unmatched. Written as DNA, the CDR3 is TGTGCCAGCAGCCAAGTGCCGGGGGGGATCAATGAGCAGTTCTTC. It translates to CASSQVPGGINEQFF. Based on the CDR3 plus reference TRBV14 and TRBJ2-1, the full variable domain is EAGVTQFPSHSVIEKGQTVTLRCDPISGHDNLYWYRRVMGKEIKFLLHFVKESKQDESGMPNNRFLAERTGGTYSTLKVQPAELEDSGVYFCASSQVPGGINEQFFGPGTRLTVL.

The chain carries TRBV2 and TRBJ1-3; 10 nucleotides align to TRBD1. The V gene end was trimmed by 5 bases and the J gene end by 7 bases; junction bases not matched to a gene: 8. The CDR3 length is 15 residues. Germline V gene data show CDR1 as SNHLY and CDR2 as FYNNEI. Written as DNA, the CDR3 is TGTGCCAGCAGTAGAGGGACAGGGGCTTTGAACACCATATATTTT. Translating it yields CASSRGTGALNTIYF.

The gene calls are TRBV16 and TRBJ2-4; 7 bases are shared with TRBD2. This CDR3 contains 13 residues. With 4 bases clipped from V and 6 bases from J, the junction kept 3 bases outside the gene matches. Germline V CDR1 and CDR2: KGHSY, FQNENV. The CDR3 protein is CASSPWEGNIQYF. The CDR3 DNA follows: TGTGCCAGCAGCCCATGGGAGGGAAACATTCAGTACTTC.

CDR3 in amino acids: CASSPYGRGNGEQFF. The CDR3 bases are TGTGCCAGCTCACCATACGGGCGGGGCAATGGTGAGCAGTTCTTC. The rearrangement uses TRBV18 and TRBJ2-1, with D possibly TRBD2 on 6 matching bases. This CDR3 has 15 residues. Germline V gene sequence: CDR1 KGHSH, CDR2 LQKENI. Trimming cost V 2 bases and J 9 bases, with 17 bases left between them.

J is TRBJ1-1 and V is TRBV10-2; no firm D call. CDR3 size: 15 residues. Looked up from germline, CDR1 is WSHSY and CDR2 is SAAADI. V lost 4 bases, J lost 4 bases, and 16 bases lay in between. The CDR3 nucleotides are TGCGCCAGCAGTGGTGAATTTGGTGGCGGCACTGAAGCTTTCTTT. The encoded protein is CASSGEFGGGTEAFF.

This chain joins TRBV4-2 and TRBJ1-5; D might be TRBD1 (6 bases). Germline loops: CDR1 LGHNA, CDR2 YNFKEQ. Trimming took off 1 base at V and 6 bases at J, with 13 bases between the two ends. CDR3 size: 15 residues. This chain's CDR3 is CASSQGTGQSQPQHF. DNA of the CDR3: TGTGCCAGCAGCCAAGGAACAGGGCAGAGTCAGCCCCAGCATTTT.

The rearrangement uses TRBV7-7 and TRBJ2-5; possibly TRBD1 for D (5 bases). The CDR3 totals 15 residues. Germline values: CDR1 SSHAT, CDR2 FNYEAQ (reference sequence). Between the trimmed V and J ends, which lost 2 bases and 2 bases, there was a span of 12 bases. The CDR3 reads CASSLSGKGQETQYF. CDR3 bases: TGTGCCAGCAGCTTATCAGGGAAGGGTCAAGAGACCCAGTACTTC. Complete variable domain (other parts from reference TRBV7-7 and TRBJ2-5): GAGVSQSPRYKVTKRGQDVTLRCDPISSHATLYWYQQALGQGPEFLTYFNYEAQPDKSGLPSDRFSAERPEGSISTLTIQRTEQRDSAMYRCASSLSGKGQETQYFGPGTRLLVL.

This clone was found once. V is TRBV15 and J is TRBJ2-2, with 10 bases identical to TRBD2. This CDR3 spans 16 amino acids. J gave up 7 bases and V 10 bases, and 15 bases lay outside the gene matches. Germline lookup yields CDR1 LNHNV and CDR2 YYDKDF (reference sequence). For the CDR3, the DNA is TGTGCCATCCAGCAACTTAGCGGGGGGTTCTTCGGGGAGCTGTTTTTT. Encoded protein: CAIQQLSGGFFGELFF.

This chain connects TRBV28 to TRBJ2-1, with 16 bases lining up with TRBD2. J was trimmed by 2 bases and V by 7 bases; bases with no gene match: 8. The CDR3 spans 18 residues. CDR1 MDHEN and CDR2 SYDVKM come from the germline V gene. As DNA, the CDR3 is TGTGCCAGCACCAAAACCGGGACTAGCGGGGGGGCCTACAATGAGCAGTTCTTC. Amino acids: CASTKTGTSGGAYNEQFF.

CDR3 amino acids: CASSPQGGMNTEAFF. CDR3 nucleotides: TGCGCCAGCAGCCCTCAGGGGGGCATGAACACTGAAGCTTTCTTT. The V call is TRBV4-3, the J call TRBJ1-1; TRBD1 aligns across 7 bases. The V gene's germline CDR1 is LGHNA and CDR2 YSLEER. This CDR3 contains 15 residues. Trimming at V came to 4 bases and at J to 0 bases, leaving 5 bases not matched to a gene.

The CDR3 region is CASNGGQGGPGELFF. The CDR3 DNA sequence: TGTGCCAGCAATGGGGGACAGGGAGGGCCCGGGGAGCTGTTTTTT. The chain uses TRBV28 and TRBJ2-2, with TRBD1 identical over 9 bases. Trimming removed 7 bases from V and 6 bases from J; junction bases left unmatched: 9. The CDR3 spans 15 residues. From germline, CDR1 is MDHEN and CDR2 SYDVKM.

The chain combines TRBV7-9 with TRBJ1-3; 7 bases agree with TRBD1. The CDR3 covers 15 residues. From germline, CDR1 is SEHNR and CDR2 FQNEAQ (reference sequence). Trimming took 5 bases from V and 2 from J; bases not matched to a gene: 6. CDR3 sequence reads: CASSPDGTAGNTIYF. CDR3 in DNA: TGTGCCAGCAGCCCTGATGGGACAGCTGGAAACACCATATATTTT.

V usage is TRBV11-2 and J usage is TRBJ1-4; a possible D gene is TRBD1 (5 bases). The CDR3 length is 17 residues. Germline CDR1 is SGHAT and CDR2 is FQNNGV. The V end was cut by 5 bases, the J end by 8 bases, with 24 bases between. Here the CDR3 DNA reads TGTGCCAGCAGCCTCACATCCGCCGGGGGGAATCTGGAAAAACTGTTTTTT. Amino acid sequence: CASSLTSAGGNLEKLFF.

CDR3 sequence reads: CASSQALTENEKLFF. Written as DNA, the CDR3 is TGTGCCAGCAGCCAAGCTCTAACAGAAAATGAAAAACTGTTTTTT. The V gene is TRBV3-1 (or the pseudogene TRBV3-2), the J gene TRBJ1-4; D uncertain. V was pared by 1 base and J by 5 bases, with 11 bases between. Germline V lookup: CDR1 LGHDT, CDR2 YNNKEL (reference sequence). This CDR3 contains 15 residues.

The chain employs TRBV6-6 and TRBJ1-6, with TRBD1 identical over 10 bases. J lost 7 bases, V lost 8 bases, and 8 bases had no gene match. In germline, CDR1 is MNHNY, CDR2 SVGAGI (reference sequence). The CDR3 totals 15 residues. The CDR3 DNA reads as TGTGCCAGCCGACAGGGGGCTATGGGCAATTCACCCCTCCACTTT. This codes for CASRQGAMGNSPLHF.

The rearrangement uses TRBV24-1 and TRBJ1-2; no definite D call. Germline V gene lookup returns CDR1 KGHDR and CDR2 SFDVKD. The CDR3 length is 13 residues. Trimming took 6 bases from V and 7 from J, leaving 14 bases between them. DNA of the CDR3: TGTGCCACCAGTCAGGAAGTTGGTTTTGGCTACACCTTC. The encoded protein is CATSQEVGFGYTF.

J is TRBJ1-1 and V is TRBV27; D is possibly TRBD1 (6 bases). V was shortened by 8 bases and J by 5 bases, with 15 bases between the two germline ends. Germline V gene sequence: CDR1 MNHEY, CDR2 SMNVEV (reference sequence). This CDR3 contains 13 residues. CDR3: CASSAGTSTEAFF. CDR3 nucleotides: TGTGCCAGCTCCGCAGGGACATCTACTGAAGCTTTCTTT.

This rearrangement joins TRBV19 to TRBJ2-4; TRBD2 might be the D (7 bases). The CDR3 is 14 amino acids. The germline V gene has CDR1 LNHDA and CDR2 SQIVND (reference sequence). Trimming took 7 bases from V and 6 from J, leaving 16 bases between them. The CDR3 region is CASTPGGLGNIQYF. The CDR3 DNA is TGTGCCAGTACCCCCGGGGGGCTGGGAAACATTCAGTACTTC.

The chain links TRBV5-4 to TRBJ2-3; tentative D call: TRBD2 (5 bases). The germline V gene has CDR1 SGHNT and CDR2 YYREEE (reference sequence). The CDR3 contains 15 residues. V was clipped by 4 bases and J by 4 bases, with 16 bases between them. The CDR3 reads CASSAKTYGADTQYF. CDR3 bases: TGTGCCAGCAGCGCCAAAACCTACGGGGCAGATACGCAGTATTTT.

The V gene is TRBV19, the J gene TRBJ2-2, with D possibly being TRBD2 (5 bases). Germline V gives CDR1 LNHDA, CDR2 SQIVND (reference sequence). The V and J ends lost 3 bases and 4 bases respectively, with 6 bases between them. CDR3 length: 13 residues. CDR3 residues: CASSIGITGELFF. The DNA for the CDR3 is TGTGCCAGTAGTATCGGGATCACCGGGGAGCTGTTTTTT.

The CDR3 spells CASITPRGGTEAFF. The CDR3 region has the DNA TGTGCCAGCATCACCCCACGAGGGGGCACTGAAGCTTTCTTT. The chain employs TRBV28 and TRBJ1-1, with D perhaps matching TRBD1 (6 bases). The CDR3 sequence is 14 residues long. Germline lookup yields CDR1 MDHEN and CDR2 SYDVKM. Trimming left V 7 bases short and J 4 bases short, with 16 bases between.

The chain is built from TRBV4-1 and TRBJ2-3; TRBD2 aligns across 8 bases. CDR1 is MGHRA, CDR2 YSYEKL, per germline. V dropped 2 bases and J dropped 9; count of bases not matched to a gene: 16. The CDR3 totals 17 residues. The CDR3: CASSQRIGGVSFGTQYF. The CDR3, as DNA: TGCGCCAGCAGCCAACGGATCGGGGGGGTCTCTTTTGGAACGCAGTATTTT.

The J gene is TRBJ2-7, the V gene TRBV1; the table assigns TRBD1, which was not confirmed against the DNA. TRBV1 has pseudogene status. The CDR3 length is 17 residues. The CDR3 nucleotides are TGCACCAGCAGTCTCGAGTTGACAGGGATGAAACTAGGGGAGCAGTACGTC. This gives the protein CTSSLELTGMKLGEQYV.

This sequence joins TRBV7-2 and TRBJ1-1; D remains ambiguous. Germline-derived CDR1 and CDR2 are SGHTA and FQGNSA. There are 13 residues in the CDR3. V was clipped by 1 base and J by 2 bases, with 5 bases between them. CDR3 sequence: CASSLELNTEAFF. DNA of the CDR3: TGTGCCAGCAGCTTAGAACTAAACACTGAAGCTTTCTTT.

The chain combines TRBV12-3 or TRBV12-4 with TRBJ1-4; 7 nucleotides agree with TRBD1. The CDR3 spans 12 residues. J gave up 8 bases and V 3 bases, and 0 bases lay outside the gene matches. Here the CDR3 DNA reads TGTGCCAGCAGTTTCAGGGGGGAAAAACTGTTTTTT. Its protein is CASSFRGEKLFF.

The table lists this clone with a few counts. The CDR3 is CASSRTGASDETQYF. The DNA for the CDR3 is TGCGCCAGCAGCCGGACAGGGGCCAGCGACGAGACCCAGTACTTC. The chain recombines TRBV5-1 with TRBJ2-5; TRBD1 agrees at 9 bases. From germline, CDR1 is SGHRS and CDR2 YFSETQ. This CDR3 spans 15 amino acids. The ends lost 4 bases at V and 5 bases at J; junction bases unmatched: 9.

The rearrangement links TRBV18 to TRBJ1-1, with TRBD1 identical over 8 bases. Germline CDR1 and CDR2: KGHSH and LQKENI. Trimming removed 2 bases from V and 1 base from J; junction bases left unmatched: 9. This CDR3 has 17 residues. CDR3 loop: CASSPMAAGGANTEAFF. CDR3 coding DNA: TGTGCCAGCTCACCAATGGCGGCAGGGGGCGCGAACACTGAAGCTTTCTTT.

The rearrangement joins TRBV6-2 or TRBV6-3 to TRBJ2-1, with 9 bases aligning to TRBD2. The CDR3 totals 15 residues. Germline CDR1 reads MNHEY; CDR2 reads SVGEGT. Trimming at V came to 2 bases and at J to 3 bases, leaving 2 bases not matched to a gene. As DNA, the CDR3 is TGTGCCAGCAGTTACAGCGGGGGGCTCTACAATGAGCAGTTCTTC. This sequence encodes CASSYSGGLYNEQFF.